The 23 T cell receptor beta chains below come from one sample, sequenced in a study of blood T cells in healthy people across ages. Primed by a sample-barcoded 5' primer and a J-beta primer mix, a second PCR proceeded for about 6 to 11 cycles. TCRdb redid the calling of the 5' RACE reads with MiXCR, one entry per CDR3 protein. The sample includes hundreds of thousands of distinct CDR3 sequences, 56% of them seen just once. Sequencing was done on a sample of blood. All receptors come from a man aged 35 to 55 in good health.

This rearrangement joins TRBV6-5 to TRBJ2-1; a weak D match, TRBD1 (5 bases). CDR1 and CDR2 from the germline V gene are MNHEY and SVGAGI. Trimming left V 4 bases short and J 13 bases short, with 20 bases between. This CDR3 comprises 14 residues. CDR3: CASSSGIYKETQFF. The CDR3 DNA sequence: TGTGCCAGCAGTTCAGGGATCTACAAAGAGACCCAGTTCTTC.

V gene TRBV6-1 combines with J gene TRBJ2-5; TRBD2 is a possible D gene (5 bases). The CDR3 extends over 13 amino acids. V was shortened by 4 bases and J by 13 bases, with 19 bases between the two germline ends. In germline, CDR1 is MNHNS, CDR2 SASEGT. The chain's CDR3 is CASSVFGQEESYF. The DNA of the CDR3 is TGTGCCAGCAGTGTTTTCGGGCAGGAGGAATCGTACTTC.

This clonotype was detected a few times. The J gene is TRBJ2-7, the V gene TRBV10-3, with TRBD2 identical over 7 bases. After removal of 4 bases from V and 2 bases from J, the junction contained 5 bases not matched to a gene. Per the germline V gene, CDR1 is ENHRY and CDR2 is SYGVKD. This CDR3 contains 14 residues. The CDR3 sequence is CAISVPSGPYEQYF. CDR3 sequence (DNA): TGTGCCATCAGTGTCCCTAGCGGACCCTACGAGCAGTACTTC.

As to this clonotype: Compared with germline, one end of the junction differs, possibly owing to a read error. The rearrangement uses TRBV27 and TRBJ2-7, with D unclear. The DNA end favors TRBJ2-1, so the J call may be wrong. The CDR3 sequence is 15 residues long. Germline V lookup: CDR1 MNHEY, CDR2 SMNVEV (reference sequence). This CDR3 is CVSSLGFDRHNEQFF. The DNA for the CDR3 is TGTGTCAGCAGTTTAGGGTTTGATAGGCACAATGAGCAGTTCTTC.

The chain uses TRBV29-1 and TRBJ2-1; D uncertain. The DNA end lines up better with TRBJ2-7; the J call may be wrong. The V gene's germline CDR1 is SQVTM and CDR2 ANQGSEA. CDR3 length: 13 amino acids. The CDR3 spells CSVDARVNNEQYF. CDR3 DNA sequence: TGCAGCGTCGATGCTAGGGTAAACAATGAGCAGTACTTC.

J is TRBJ2-3 and V is TRBV7-2, with 8 bases identical to TRBD1. V was clipped by 2 bases and J by 4 bases; unmatched bases: 17. CDR1 and CDR2 (germline): SGHTA, FQGNSA. This CDR3 comprises 19 residues. CDR3 protein: CASSLSRWSDRVASDTQYF. CDR3 sequence (DNA): TGTGCCAGCAGCTTAAGTCGTTGGTCGGACAGGGTGGCGTCAGATACGCAGTATTTT.

Only a few counts were recorded for this clonotype. The chain combines TRBV6-2 or TRBV6-3 with TRBJ2-4; no reliable D call. The CDR3 length is 14 residues. Looked up from germline, CDR1 is MNHEY and CDR2 is SVGEGT. The V end lost 6 bases, the J end lost 1 base, and 10 bases lay between the germline ends. In nucleotides, the CDR3 is TGTGCCAGCAGCGACCTTGTGGCCAAAAACATTCAGTACTTC. Amino acids: CASSDLVAKNIQYF.

This clonotype was seen a handful of times. This chain uses TRBV7-2 with TRBJ2-7; D may be TRBD1 (5 bases). This CDR3 has 13 amino acids. CDR1 SGHTA and CDR2 FQGNSA come from the germline V gene. V was pared by 7 bases and J by 2 bases, with 12 bases between. This CDR3 reads CASTAGPPYEQYF. Here the CDR3 DNA reads TGTGCCAGCACAGCAGGGCCGCCCTACGAGCAGTACTTC. Based on the CDR3 plus reference TRBV7-2 and TRBJ2-7, the full variable domain is GAGVSQSPSNKVTEKGKDVELRCDPISGHTALYWYRQSLGQGLEFLIYFQGNSAPDKSGLPSDRFSAERTGGSVSTLTIQRTQQEDSAVYLCASTAGPPYEQYFGPGTRLTVT.

The chain recombines TRBV7-3 with TRBJ2-4, with D hard to call. Germline-derived CDR1 and CDR2 are SGHTA and FQGTGA. The CDR3 extends over 13 amino acids. The V gene lost 4 bases and the J gene lost 4 bases, with 8 bases spanning the gap. The CDR3 here is CASSSGPKNIQYF. Here the CDR3 DNA reads TGTGCCAGCAGCTCCGGCCCTAAAAACATTCAGTACTTC.

This rearrangement joins TRBV25-1 to TRBJ1-4, with 9 bases fitting TRBD1. Germline V gene sequence: CDR1 MGHDK, CDR2 SYGVNS. Trimming at V came to 5 bases and at J to 8 bases, leaving 21 bases not matched to a gene. There are 19 residues in the CDR3. The CDR3 DNA reads TGTGCCAGCAGTACTCGTGGGTTTACAGGGGGCGCCGATTCGGAAAAACTGTTTTTT. Its translation: CASSTRGFTGGADSEKLFF.

The chain employs TRBV12-3 or TRBV12-4 and TRBJ2-7; 11 bases match TRBD1. The J call may be incorrect, as the DNA end agrees better with TRBJ2-5. The CDR3 covers 16 residues. The CDR3 region has the DNA TGTGCCAGCAGTTCCCCCGCCGGGACAGGGGGAGAGACCCAGTACTTC. This encodes CASSSPAGTGGETQYF.

The count of this clonotype is one. The chain couples TRBV20-1 to TRBJ1-2; D remains ambiguous. This CDR3 is built from 10 residues. Per the germline V gene, CDR1 is DFQATT and CDR2 is SNEGSKA (reference sequence). Trimming cost V 4 bases and J 0 bases, with 0 bases left between them. CDR3 DNA sequence: TGCAGTGCTACTAACTATGGCTACACCTTC. It is translated as CSATNYGYTF.

The chain combines TRBV7-9 with TRBJ2-1, with TRBD2 as a possible D gene (5 bases). Judging by the DNA end, TRBJ2-7 fits better; the J call may be wrong. CDR3 length: 15 residues. Looked up from germline, CDR1 is SEHNR and CDR2 is FQNEAQ (reference sequence). CDR3 DNA sequence: TGTGCCAGCAGCCCCAGTGGGAGTCGGGCGGGTGAGCAGTACTTC. Its translation: CASSPSGSRAGEQYF.

This clonotype appeared a few times. The genes are TRBV24-1 and TRBJ2-7; maybe TRBD1 (5 bases). The J call is uncertain, as TRBJ2-5 better fits the DNA end. The CDR3 covers 16 residues. Looked up from germline, CDR1 is KGHDR and CDR2 is SFDVKD. CDR3 nucleotides: TGTGCCACCAGTGATCACTTCCAGGGCGTCCAAGAGACCCAGTACTTC. This codes for CATSDHFQGVQETQYF.

The chain couples TRBV7-6 to TRBJ1-2, with 8 nucleotides matching TRBD1. With 8 bases clipped from V and 6 bases from J, the junction kept 5 bases outside the gene matches. CDR1 SGHVS and CDR2 FNYEAQ come from the germline V gene. This CDR3 has 12 residues. The CDR3 DNA reads as TGTGCCAGCTCCGACAGGGGCGATGGCTACACCTTC. Protein: CASSDRGDGYTF.

This chain joins TRBV28 and TRBJ2-7; D may be TRBD1 (6 bases). Trimming shortened V by 6 bases and J by 0 bases, and 9 bases separated the two germline ends. CDR1 and CDR2 from the germline V gene are MDHEN and SYDVKM. The CDR3 is made up of 13 amino acids. CDR3 amino acids: CASRTDSSYEQYF. CDR3 nucleotide sequence: TGTGCCAGCAGAACGGACAGCTCCTACGAGCAGTACTTC.

V is TRBV12-3 or TRBV12-4 and J is TRBJ2-5, with 8 nucleotides matching TRBD1. The CDR3 totals 16 residues. V gave up 6 bases and J gave up 1 base; unmatched junction bases: 10. CDR3 sequence: CASSPGQGLSQETQYF. The CDR3, as DNA: TGTGCCAGCAGCCCCGGACAGGGATTGAGCCAAGAGACCCAGTACTTC.

In its sample, this clonotype was seen many times. The gene calls are TRBV5-1 and TRBJ2-5, with D uncertain. CDR3 length equals 12 residues. V lost 0 bases, J lost 3 bases, and 3 bases lay in between. CDR1 and CDR2 from the germline V gene are SGHRS and YFSETQ. The CDR3 DNA is TGCGCCAGCAGCTTGGCAGAAGAGACCCAGTACTTC. Amino acids: CASSLAEETQYF.

This chain links TRBV5-1 with TRBJ2-7; D call uncertain. The CDR3 has 13 residues. The V end lost 2 bases, the J end lost 4 bases, and 10 bases lay between the germline ends. CDR1 SGHRS and CDR2 YFSETQ come from the germline V gene. The CDR3 coding sequence is TGCGCCAGCAGCTTTGTGGCCTCTTACGAGCAGTACTTC. Protein sequence: CASSFVASYEQYF.

This chain links TRBV28 with TRBJ2-7, with TRBD2 matching 7 bases. J lost 2 bases, V lost 7 bases, and 14 bases had no gene match. Germline V CDR1 and CDR2: MDHEN, SYDVKM. CDR3 length: 16 residues. The CDR3 protein is CASMESGGSRTYEQYF. CDR3 bases: TGTGCCAGCATGGAGTCGGGCGGGAGTAGGACCTACGAGCAGTACTTC.

In this sample, this clonotype turned up a few times. The chain employs TRBV28 and TRBJ2-7; D possibly uses TRBD1 or TRBD2 (6 bases each). The CDR3 loop spans 15 amino acids. The germline V and J ends were trimmed by 6 bases and 4 bases, with 19 bases remaining between them. The germline CDR1 and CDR2 sequences are MDHEN and SYDVKM. CDR3 in amino acids: CASRGRGLTGYEQYF. For the CDR3, the DNA is TGTGCCAGCAGAGGACGGGGGCTTACGGGTTACGAGCAGTACTTC.

This sequence joins TRBV20-1 and TRBJ1-1; no reliable D call. The CDR3 consists of 11 residues. Trimming stripped 0 bases from V and 4 bases from J, with 3 bases between. Germline V gives CDR1 DFQATT, CDR2 SNEGSKA (reference sequence). CDR3: CSARDPTEAFF. As DNA, the CDR3 is TGCAGTGCTAGAGATCCCACTGAAGCTTTCTTT.

This clonotype was seen more than once but under ten times. The V gene is TRBV7-2, the J gene TRBJ2-3; 10 nucleotides align to TRBD2. Germline V gene sequence: CDR1 SGHTA, CDR2 FQGNSA. The length of the CDR3 is 16 residues. V shed 2 bases, J shed 7 bases, and the junction held 9 bases outside the gene matches. The CDR3 DNA sequence: TGTGCCAGCAGCTTATCCCGGTTAGCGGGAGGCCATACGCAGTATTTT. It encodes CASSLSRLAGGHTQYF.